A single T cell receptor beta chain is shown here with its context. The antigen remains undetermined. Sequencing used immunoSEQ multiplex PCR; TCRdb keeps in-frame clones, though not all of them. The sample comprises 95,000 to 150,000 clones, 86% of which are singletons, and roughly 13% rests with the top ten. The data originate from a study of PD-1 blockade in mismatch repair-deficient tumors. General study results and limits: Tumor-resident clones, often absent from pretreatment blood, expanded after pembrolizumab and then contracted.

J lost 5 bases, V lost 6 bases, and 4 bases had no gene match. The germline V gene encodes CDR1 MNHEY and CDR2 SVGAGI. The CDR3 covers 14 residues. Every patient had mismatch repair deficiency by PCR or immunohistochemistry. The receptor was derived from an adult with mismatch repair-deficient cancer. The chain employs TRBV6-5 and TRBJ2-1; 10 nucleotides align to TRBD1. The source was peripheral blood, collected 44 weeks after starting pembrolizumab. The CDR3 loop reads CASRTGTGDNEQFF. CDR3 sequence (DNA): TGTGCCAGCAGAACCGGGACAGGGGACAATGAGCAGTTCTTC.